The clone carrying this TCR beta chain has at least ten counts. Its antigen is still unknown. The data originate from a study of T cells in Graves' hyperthyroidism and ophthalmopathy. Study context: Peripheral blood was secured at the point of initial diagnosis, before any treatment. General study results and limits: The majority of expanded thyroid clonotypes above 0.001 also appeared in blood.

With 5 bases removed from V and 5 bases from J, the gap between germline ends came to 10 bases. The CDR3 covers 13 residues. Germline V gene data show CDR1 as MNHEY and CDR2 as SVGEGT. TCR beta CDR3 sequences were amplified from RNA transcripts. HTBI primers were the set used in a first-round RT-PCR of the TCR CDR3. TCRdb processed the multiplex PCR reads anew with MiXCR; each CDR3 protein has one entry. The sample holds hundreds of thousands of distinct CDR3 sequences, about 20% seen once. The J gene is TRBJ1-5, the V gene TRBV6-2 or TRBV6-3; D is unresolved. Input material: blood. This TCR derives from a middle-aged man with Graves' ophthalmopathy. The CDR3 is CASSPGLHQPQHF. The DNA for the CDR3 is TGTGCCAGCAGTCCGGGCCTTCATCAGCCCCAGCATTTT.